These 22 T cell receptor beta chains came from one sample sequenced in a study of blood T cell repertoires in COVID-19. The repertoire was sequenced with immunoSEQ multiplex PCR; TCRdb's copy has only in-frame clones and lacks some. The sample has about 190,000 clones; less than 90% are singletons. Sequenced input: peripheral blood. These receptors were obtained from a man aged 30-40 years with acute or convalescent COVID-19.

The chain employs TRBV18 and TRBJ1-6; 8 positions agree with TRBD1. The germline V gene has CDR1 KGHSH and CDR2 LQKENI. The CDR3 consists of 18 residues. Unmatched junction bases numbered 13, after V lost 3 bases and J lost 6 bases. CDR3 residues: CASSPSRGLSWSNSPLHF. Written as DNA, the CDR3 is TGTGCCAGCTCACCGAGCAGGGGGCTCTCGTGGTCTAATTCACCCCTCCACTTT.

The chain has TRBV11-2 and TRBJ2-1, with 15 positions matching TRBD2. Germline values: CDR1 SGHAT, CDR2 FQNNGV. CDR3 size: 15 residues. V trimming: 4 bases; J trimming: 12 bases; junction bases outside the gene matches: 7. The DNA for the CDR3 is TGTGCCAGCAGCTCGGGACTAGCGGGAGGTCTCGGGCAGTTCTTC. Residues: CASSSGLAGGLGQFF.

In nucleotides, the CDR3 is TGTGCCAGTGTCTCGAGGGCTAACTATGGCTACACCTTC. Its protein is CASVSRANYGYTF. V and J are TRBV19 and TRBJ1-2; D is ambiguous. With 8 bases removed from V and 0 bases from J, the gap between germline ends came to 10 bases. The CDR3 has 13 residues. CDR1 is LNHDA, CDR2 SQIVND, per germline (reference sequence).

Regarding this clone: A read error may produce the germline difference seen at one junction end. The chain couples TRBV3-1 (or the pseudogene TRBV3-2) to TRBJ2-1, with D hard to call. Per germline, CDR1 LGHDT and CDR2 YNNKEL (reference sequence). The CDR3 has 11 amino acids. The CDR3 bases are TGTGCCAGCAGACAAGCAGATGAGCAGTTCTTC. Residues: CASRQADEQFF.

The CDR3 nucleotides read TGTGCCAGCGTAGGAGAGAACACTGAAGCTTTCTTT. Its translation: CASVGENTEAFF. This rearrangement joins TRBV7-9 to TRBJ1-1; no clear D. Germline CDR1 reads SEHNR; CDR2 reads FQNEAQ (reference sequence). V lost 8 bases and J 1 base, leaving 8 bases between the germline ends. CDR3 size: 12 residues.

This clone appeared a single time. The chain uses TRBV28 and TRBJ2-7; tentative D call: TRBD2 (5 bases). The CDR3 consists of 15 residues. Per the germline V gene, CDR1 is MDHEN and CDR2 is SYDVKM. The V end was cut by 3 bases, the J end by 1 base, with 13 bases between. CDR3 protein: CASSFGVWGSYEQYF. The CDR3 DNA is TGTGCCAGCAGTTTCGGGGTTTGGGGTTCCTACGAGCAGTACTTC.

The genes are TRBV4-1 and TRBJ1-5, with 9 bases identical to TRBD1. The junction had 3 bases not matched to a gene; V was cut back by 2 bases and J by 1 base. The germline CDR1 and CDR2 sequences are MGHRA and YSYEKL. The CDR3 totals 16 residues. The CDR3 reads CASSQKDRGSNQPQHF. The CDR3 nucleotides are TGCGCCAGCAGCCAAAAGGACAGGGGAAGCAATCAGCCCCAGCATTTT.

The V and J genes are TRBV7-9 and TRBJ1-1, with D possibly being TRBD1 (5 bases). Germline CDR1 is SEHNR and CDR2 is FQNEAQ (reference sequence). Trimming pared 1 base from V and 0 bases from J, leaving 6 bases between. The length of the CDR3 is 14 residues. The CDR3 coding sequence is TGTGCCAGCAGCTTAGGACAGATGAACACTGAAGCTTTCTTT. It is translated as CASSLGQMNTEAFF.

The chain has TRBV2 and TRBJ2-2; perhaps TRBD2 as D (6 bases). Germline V gives CDR1 SNHLY, CDR2 FYNNEI. Trimming cost V 8 bases and J 5 bases, with 15 bases left between them. The CDR3 has 14 residues. The CDR3, as DNA: TGTGCCAGCTTGGAGGGCCTTAGGACCGGGGAGCTGTTTTTT. Translating it yields CASLEGLRTGELFF.

This sequence joins TRBV11-2 and TRBJ1-2; possibly TRBD1 for D (6 bases). The ends were cut back, 7 bases at V and 5 bases at J, with 23 bases in the middle. The CDR3 consists of 16 residues. Germline lookup yields CDR1 SGHAT and CDR2 FQNNGV. The CDR3 nucleotides are TGTGCCAGCACCCCGGGGGGGCAGGCTAGAAAGTATGGCTACACCTTC. The encoded protein is CASTPGGQARKYGYTF.

This clone showed up just once. CDR3 in amino acids: CASSRGQGDVLGELFF. The CDR3, as DNA: TGTGCCAGCAGCCGCGGACAGGGAGATGTGCTCGGGGAGCTGTTTTTT. The rearrangement links TRBV14 to TRBJ2-2, with TRBD1 identical over 8 bases. CDR3 length: 16 residues. Germline assignment: CDR1 SGHDN and CDR2 FVKESK. The V segment lost 4 bases and the J segment 7 bases; nucleotides outside the gene matches: 11.

The CDR3 region is CAWSPSPQGWGEKLFF. Written as DNA, the CDR3 is TGTGCCTGGAGTCCCTCCCCGCAGGGCTGGGGTGAAAAACTGTTTTTT. The chain couples TRBV30 to TRBJ1-4; D possibly corresponds to TRBD1 (5 bases). V was shortened by 2 bases and J by 7 bases, with 20 bases between the two germline ends. CDR3 size: 16 residues. CDR1 is GTSNPN and CDR2 is SVGIG in the germline V gene (reference sequence).

This clone was found once. The genes are TRBV11-3 and TRBJ1-1; no reliable D call. Per germline, CDR1 SGHNT and CDR2 YENEEA. Trimming cost V 2 bases and J 4 bases, with 8 bases left between them. The CDR3 sequence is 13 residues long. The chain's CDR3 is CASSLSEGTEAFF. Here the CDR3 DNA reads TGTGCCAGCAGCTTATCGGAGGGCACTGAAGCTTTCTTT.

The chain's CDR3 is CASSTINRVSYEQYF. The CDR3 coding sequence is TGTGCCAGCAGCACAATCAACAGGGTCTCCTACGAGCAGTACTTC. The rearrangement uses TRBV6-5 and TRBJ2-7; D is perhaps TRBD1 (6 bases). The CDR3 contains 15 residues. Germline CDR1 and CDR2: MNHEY and SVGAGI. V dropped 6 bases and J dropped 0 bases, with 15 bases sitting between them.

This chain links TRBV10-3 with TRBJ1-2; D may be TRBD1 (5 bases). This CDR3 contains 12 residues. Trimming left V 6 bases short and J 4 bases short, with 9 bases between. Germline CDR1 is ENHRY and CDR2 is SYGVKD. The DNA for the CDR3 is TGTGCCATCAGCACCGACAGCTATGGCTACACCTTC. This gives the protein CAISTDSYGYTF.

The chain joins TRBV6-2 or TRBV6-3 to TRBJ1-3, with 7 bases identical to TRBD1. Germline assignment: CDR1 MNHEY and CDR2 SVGEGT. CDR3 length equals 16 residues. The trim removed 5 bases at V and 0 bases at J, leaving 7 bases unmatched. Written as DNA, the CDR3 is TGTGCCAGCAGTAGGGGGCCGCTCCCCTCTGGAAACACCATATATTTT. Protein product: CASSRGPLPSGNTIYF.

This chain joins TRBV5-5 and TRBJ2-1; TRBD2 is a possible D gene (6 bases). The CDR3 is made up of 15 amino acids. CDR1 and CDR2 from the germline V gene are SGHKS and YYEKEE (reference sequence). The V end was cut by 5 bases, the J end by 6 bases, with 18 bases between. The CDR3 loop is CASRVDVAAVNEQFF. DNA of the CDR3: TGTGCCAGCAGGGTGGATGTAGCGGCCGTCAATGAGCAGTTCTTC. Variable domain in full (rest from reference TRBV5-5 and TRBJ2-1): DAGVTQSPTHLIKTRGQQVTLRCSPISGHKSVSWYQQVLGQGPQFIFQYYEKEERGRGNFPDRFSARQFPNYSSELNVNALLLGDSALYLCASRVDVAAVNEQFFGPGTRLTVL.

The chain couples TRBV9 to TRBJ1-3; D remains unclear. With 3 bases removed from V and 4 bases from J, the gap between germline ends came to 5 bases. This CDR3 comprises 12 residues. Germline V gives CDR1 SGDLS, CDR2 YYNGEE. The CDR3: CASSGQGNTIYF. DNA of the CDR3: TGTGCCAGCAGCGGCCAGGGAAACACCATATATTTT.

This sequence joins TRBV14 and TRBJ1-2; D possibly corresponds to TRBD1 (5 bases). Germline CDR1 SGHDN, CDR2 FVKESK. The CDR3 spans 13 residues. Trimming cost V 5 bases and J 2 bases, with 9 bases left between them. CDR3 amino acids: CASSSGGNYGYTF. CDR3 sequence (DNA): TGTGCCAGCAGCTCCGGGGGGAACTATGGCTACACCTTC.

This chain links TRBV28 with TRBJ2-1; weak D call: TRBD1 (6 bases). V was clipped by 0 bases and J by 10 bases, with 13 bases between them. CDR1 and CDR2 (germline): MDHEN, SYDVKM. The length of the CDR3 is 14 residues. The CDR3 loop is CASSLWIGGQEQFF. The CDR3 DNA reads as TGTGCCAGCAGTTTATGGATAGGAGGACAGGAGCAGTTCTTC.

The gene calls are TRBV11-2 and TRBJ2-3; TRBD2 is a possible D gene (5 bases). V dropped 5 bases and J dropped 3 bases, with 6 bases sitting between them. CDR1 and CDR2 (germline): SGHAT, FQNNGV. This CDR3 has 12 amino acids. The CDR3, as DNA: TGTGCCAGCAGCCCGGGGACAGATACGCAGTATTTT. Its translation is CASSPGTDTQYF.

The chain recombines TRBV5-1 with TRBJ2-7; 16 nucleotides agree with TRBD2. Germline V lookup: CDR1 SGHRS, CDR2 YFSETQ. Losses at the gene ends were 4 bases for V and 7 bases for J; bases not matched to a gene: 8. The CDR3 loop spans 16 amino acids. The CDR3 loop reads CASSIGTSGGAQEQYF. For the CDR3, the DNA is TGCGCCAGCAGCATCGGGACTAGCGGGGGGGCCCAGGAGCAGTACTTC.